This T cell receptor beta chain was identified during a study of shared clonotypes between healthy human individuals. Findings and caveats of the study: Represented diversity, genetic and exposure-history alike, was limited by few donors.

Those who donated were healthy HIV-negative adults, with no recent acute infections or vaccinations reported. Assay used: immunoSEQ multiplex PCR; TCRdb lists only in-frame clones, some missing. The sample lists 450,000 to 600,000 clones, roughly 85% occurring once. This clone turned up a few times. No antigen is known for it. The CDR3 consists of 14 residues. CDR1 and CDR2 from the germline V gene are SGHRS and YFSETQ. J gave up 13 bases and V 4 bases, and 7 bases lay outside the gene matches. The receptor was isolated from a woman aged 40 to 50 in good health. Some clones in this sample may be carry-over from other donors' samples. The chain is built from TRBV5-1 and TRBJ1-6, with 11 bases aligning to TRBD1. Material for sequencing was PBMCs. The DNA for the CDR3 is TGCGCCAGCAGCCCCGGGACAGGGGGTAAGCCCCTCCACTTT. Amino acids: CASSPGTGGKPLHF.